Detailed here is one T cell receptor beta chain. The antigen remains unidentified. A second PCR, run for roughly 7 to 11 cycles, used a sample-barcoded 5' primer plus a J-beta primer mix. TCRdb redid the calling of the 5' RACE reads with MiXCR, one entry per CDR3 protein. This sample has 790,000 or so distinct CDR3 sequences, with 46% found just once. Caucasian, healthy and from Russia, the donors were aged between about 6 and 90. The sample is drawn from a study of blood T cells in healthy people across ages. Whole-study results and caveats: CMV status of donors was unknown, possibly confounding expanded clonotype changes.

Sequenced sample: blood. The TCR comes from a man older than 75 in good health.

CDR3 region: CASSQLGGYTF. The CDR3 DNA follows: TGTGCCAGCAGCCAACTCGGCGGCTACACCTTC. This rearrangement joins TRBV3-1 to TRBJ1-2; D gene unclear. Germline V lookup: CDR1 LGHDT, CDR2 YNNKEL (reference sequence). The CDR3 runs to 11 residues. V gave up 2 bases and J gave up 8 bases, with 6 bases separating them.